The 21 T cell receptor beta chains presented below share a single source sample, sequenced in a study of cytomegalovirus exposure and HLA in healthy donors. This PCR relied on a set of 60 Vbeta primers and 13 Jbeta primers. Here immunoSEQ multiplex PCR was the method, and the copy in TCRdb shows in-frame clones only, minus some. The table records 250,000 or so clones, approximately 87% of them present only once. Sequencing was performed on PBMCs. The source is a human donor in good health.

The rearrangement joins TRBV19 to TRBJ2-2; maybe TRBD1 (6 bases). The CDR3 loop spans 15 amino acids. Trimming took off 6 bases at V and 6 bases at J, with 17 bases between the two ends. Germline lookup yields CDR1 LNHDA and CDR2 SQIVND (reference sequence). For the CDR3, the DNA is TGTGCCAGTAGCCCCACAGGGATAAGGTCCGGGGAGCTGTTTTTT. Translating it yields CASSPTGIRSGELFF.

V usage is TRBV5-1 and J usage is TRBJ2-1; possibly TRBD1 for D (6 bases). This CDR3 is built from 14 residues. The V end was cut by 4 bases, the J end by 7 bases, with 15 bases between. Germline CDR1 is SGHRS and CDR2 is YFSETQ. CDR3 in DNA: TGCGCCAGCAGCCCACAGACAGGATGGAATGAGCAGTTCTTC. Its protein is CASSPQTGWNEQFF.

The chain has TRBV9 and TRBJ2-1, with a weak D call TRBD1 (6 bases). Looked up from germline, CDR1 is SGDLS and CDR2 is YYNGEE. CDR3 length: 15 residues. The V and J ends lost 2 bases and 9 bases respectively, with 18 bases between them. CDR3 region: CASSVRRDIFGEQFF. CDR3 sequence (DNA): TGTGCCAGCAGCGTCCGCCGGGACATCTTCGGTGAGCAGTTCTTC.

The genes are TRBV5-4 and TRBJ2-1; 12 nucleotides agree with TRBD2. V was pared by 4 bases and J by 6 bases, with 11 bases of the junction left unmatched. The CDR3 is 17 residues long. CDR1 and CDR2 (germline): SGHNT, YYREEE (reference sequence). CDR3 coding DNA: TGTGCCAGCAGCACCGGGACTAGCGGGCATACGGGCAATGAGCAGTTCTTC. Protein product: CASSTGTSGHTGNEQFF.

The gene calls are TRBV7-3 and TRBJ1-1, with D unclear. The CDR3 length is 14 residues. Trimming cost V 8 bases and J 1 base, with 14 bases left between them. Germline V gene lookup returns CDR1 SGHTA and CDR2 FQGTGA. This chain's CDR3 is CASLEGPGNTEAFF. CDR3 in DNA: TGTGCCAGCCTAGAGGGTCCGGGGAACACTGAAGCTTTCTTT.

The chain recombines TRBV6-1 with TRBJ1-2, with 8 bases that match TRBD1. V shed 7 bases and J 4 bases; nucleotides not matched to a gene: 2. This CDR3 has 12 amino acids. CDR1 and CDR2 (germline): MNHNS, SASEGT. The DNA of the CDR3 is TGTGCCAGCATTGGACAGGGCTATGGCTACACCTTC. Amino acids: CASIGQGYGYTF.

This sequence joins TRBV6-5 and TRBJ2-7; 8 bases align to TRBD2. Germline loops: CDR1 MNHEY, CDR2 SVGAGI. The CDR3 is made up of 15 amino acids. V shed 2 bases, J shed 4 bases, and the junction held 7 bases outside the gene matches. In DNA form, the CDR3 reads TGTGCCAGCAGTTACGACGGACAGCGGGGGTACGAGCAGTACTTC. It specifies CASSYDGQRGYEQYF.

This clone was detected only once. The rearrangement uses TRBV27 and TRBJ2-1; 12 bases are shared with TRBD2. The CDR3 sequence is 15 residues long. V was clipped by 5 bases and J by 8 bases; unmatched bases: 7. Germline loops: CDR1 MNHEY, CDR2 SMNVEV (reference sequence). The CDR3 here is CASSRIRLAGDEQFF. The DNA of the CDR3 is TGTGCCAGCAGTCGGATCCGACTAGCGGGGGATGAGCAGTTCTTC.

CDR3 protein: CASSLRGADRIDEQFF. The CDR3 region has the DNA TGTGCCAGCAGCTTGCGTGGCGCGGACAGAATTGATGAGCAGTTCTTC. The J gene is TRBJ2-1, the V gene TRBV7-9, with TRBD1 as a possible D gene (6 bases). Deletions cut 3 bases from V and 8 bases from J, with 20 bases between. The length of the CDR3 is 16 residues. Germline V gives CDR1 SEHNR, CDR2 FQNEAQ (reference sequence).

The genes are TRBV5-1 and TRBJ1-2; a weak D match, TRBD1 (5 bases). The germline V gene encodes CDR1 SGHRS and CDR2 YFSETQ. V lost 3 bases, J lost 6 bases, and 9 bases lay in between. The CDR3 runs to 12 residues. CDR3 loop: CASSSGGDGYTF. CDR3 DNA sequence: TGCGCCAGCAGCTCGGGGGGTGATGGCTACACCTTC.

The rearrangement uses TRBV5-8 and TRBJ2-1; 9 nucleotides match TRBD2. V shed 4 bases, J shed 4 bases, and the junction held 9 bases outside the gene matches. CDR3 length: 16 residues. The germline V gene has CDR1 SGHTS and CDR2 YDEGEE. The CDR3 DNA reads TGTGCCAGCAGCCATATCGTGAGCGGGAGGTACAATGAGCAGTTCTTC. The encoded protein is CASSHIVSGRYNEQFF.

The chain employs TRBV11-2 and TRBJ2-5, with 8 bases lining up with TRBD1. There are 17 residues in the CDR3. The V and J ends lost 3 bases and 1 base, in that order; junction bases with no gene match: 10. Germline V gene data show CDR1 as SGHAT and CDR2 as FQNNGV. CDR3 coding DNA: TGTGCCAGCAGCTTTCCCCGACAGGGGTCGCCCCAAGAGACCCAGTACTTC. It is translated as CASSFPRQGSPQETQYF.

The chain couples TRBV2 to TRBJ2-3; 8 bases are a match to TRBD1. Unmatched junction bases numbered 11, after V lost 6 bases and J lost 0 bases. Germline assignment: CDR1 SNHLY and CDR2 FYNNEI. The CDR3 has 17 amino acids. As DNA, the CDR3 is TGTGCCAGCAGCCTTCCTGGGACAGGCACTAGCACAGATACGCAGTATTTT. Its protein is CASSLPGTGTSTDTQYF.

DNA of the CDR3: TGTGCCAGCAGCCCTACAGGATATGGCTACACCTTC. Translation: CASSPTGYGYTF. The rearrangement uses TRBV7-9 and TRBJ1-2; a possible D gene is TRBD1 (5 bases). V shed 5 bases and J shed 5 bases, with 9 bases lying between them. The CDR3 contains 12 residues. CDR1 SEHNR and CDR2 FQNEAQ come from the germline V gene (reference sequence).

The V gene is TRBV6-5, the J gene TRBJ2-1; 7 bases line up with TRBD2. The CDR3 has 12 residues. Losses at the gene ends were 6 bases for V and 10 bases for J; bases not matched to a gene: 6. Germline V lookup: CDR1 MNHEY, CDR2 SVGAGI. CDR3 sequence: CASSPTSYEQFF. The CDR3 nucleotides are TGTGCCAGCAGCCCGACTAGCTACGAGCAGTTCTTC.

The rearrangement joins TRBV10-3 to TRBJ2-3; 10 bases are a match to TRBD2. The CDR3 loop spans 15 amino acids. The V gene end was trimmed by 6 bases and the J gene end by 0 bases; junction bases not matched to a gene: 3. In germline, CDR1 is ENHRY, CDR2 SYGVKD. The CDR3 DNA reads as TGTGCCATCAGCGGACTAGCGGCTAGCACAGATACGCAGTATTTT. This encodes CAISGLAASTDTQYF.

This chain joins TRBV18 and TRBJ1-5; D is undetermined. Per germline, CDR1 KGHSH and CDR2 LQKENI. The CDR3 sequence is 14 residues long. The ends were cut back, 6 bases at V and 3 bases at J, with 12 bases in the middle. CDR3 sequence (DNA): TGTGCCAGCTCCCCCCGGGAGGCCAATCAGCCCCAGCATTTT. It codes for CASSPREANQPQHF. Drawing the rest from reference TRBV18 and TRBJ1-5, the complete variable domain is NAGVMQNPRHLVRRRGQEARLRCSPMKGHSHVYWYRQLPEEGLKFMVYLQKENIIDESGMPKERFSAEFPKEGPSILRIQQVVRGDSAAYFCASSPREANQPQHFGDGTRLSIL.

The chain has TRBV21-1 and TRBJ1-1. TRBV21-1 is labeled a pseudogene. The CDR3 runs 17 residues. The CDR3 here is CASSPPTGGLNKTEAFF. Here the CDR3 DNA reads TGTGCCAGCAGCCCGCCGACGGGGGGCTTGAATAAAACTGAAGCTTTCTTT.

The V and J genes are TRBV18 and TRBJ1-1; possible D gene TRBD1, 5 bases. V was shortened by 1 base and J by 5 bases, with 14 bases between the two germline ends. Germline V gene sequence: CDR1 KGHSH, CDR2 LQKENI. CDR3 length: 15 residues. As DNA, the CDR3 is TGTGCCAGCTCACCACAGGAGGGGCCACAAACTGAAGCTTTCTTT. It yields the protein CASSPQEGPQTEAFF.

V and J are TRBV7-9 and TRBJ2-3; maybe TRBD1 (6 bases). The CDR3 sequence is 13 residues long. The V gene lost 3 bases and the J gene lost 6 bases, with 10 bases spanning the gap. Looked up from germline, CDR1 is SEHNR and CDR2 is FQNEAQ (reference sequence). In DNA form, the CDR3 reads TGTGCCAGCAGCTTTAACAGGGCGGATACGCAGTATTTT. Protein product: CASSFNRADTQYF.

This chain uses TRBV15 with TRBJ2-1; 8 bases agree with TRBD2. Losses at the gene ends were 0 bases for V and 7 bases for J; bases not matched to a gene: 5. This CDR3 is built from 15 residues. The germline V gene encodes CDR1 LNHNV and CDR2 YYDKDF (reference sequence). The CDR3 sequence is CATSRDPLAGNEQFF. The CDR3 DNA is TGTGCCACCAGCAGAGATCCCCTAGCGGGTAATGAGCAGTTCTTC.